These T cell receptor beta chains were read from a single sample in a study of shared clonotypes between healthy human individuals. Sequencing used immunoSEQ multiplex PCR; TCRdb keeps in-frame clones, though not all of them. The sample consists of about 1 million clones, roughly 74% of them appearing once. Source material: memory CD4+ T cells from PBMCs. Source of these receptors: a man between 18 and 35 years old in good health. Some clones in this sample may be carry-over from other donors' samples. Each CDR3 is given with its conserved first and last residue. The D gene is left open where the match is weak. A row's size may be missing; if present it is once, few, many or a size class.

j_call v_call d_call clone_size cdr3_nt cdr3_aa
TRBJ2-5 TRBV7-9 - - TGTGCCAGCAGCCCGACACTCGGGGGCCAAGAGACCCAGTACTTC CASSPTLGGQETQYF
TRBJ2-2 TRBV2 TRBD2 - TGTGCCAGCGTCGCGGGCGGGAGTAGAACCGGGGAGCTGTTTTTT CASVAGGSRTGELFF
TRBJ2-7 TRBV20-1 - - TGCAGTGCTCATTCCTACGAGCAGTACTTC CSAHSYEQYF
TRBJ2-1 TRBV7-2 - - TGTGCCAGCAGCTTAGGGCAGGGGTCCTACAATGAGCAGTTCTTC CASSLGQGSYNEQFF
TRBJ2-1 TRBV5-8 TRBD2 - TGTGCCAGCAGCTTGTGGCTAGCGGGAAGATACAATGAGCAGTTCTTC CASSLWLAGRYNEQFF
TRBJ2-7 TRBV9 TRBD1 - TGTGCCAGCAGCGTAGACCCAGGGGTGGGGACAGGGGCTGAACAGTACTTC CASSVDPGVGTGAEQYF
TRBJ2-7 TRBV7-8 TRBD1 - TGTGCCAGCAGCTTAGGCGCGCAGGGGGTGATTTACGAGCAGTACTTC CASSLGAQGVIYEQYF
TRBJ1-1 TRBV5-3 - few TGTGCCAGAAGCTTAATCGTCGCCACTGAAGCTTTCTTT CARSLIVATEAFF
TRBJ1-3 TRBV7-8 - - TGTGCCAGCAGCTTGGGCAGAGGAGGAAACACCATATATTTT CASSLGRGGNTIYF
TRBJ2-7 TRBV7-8 TRBD2 many TGTGCCAGCAGCTTCCCGGGACTAGTGAACAAGCAGTACTTC CASSFPGLVNKQYF
TRBJ2-2 TRBV5-1 - - TGCGCCAGCAGCTTGGCAGACCTTAGGGAGCTGTTTTTT CASSLADLRELFF
TRBJ2-1 TRBV29-1 - - TGCAGCGTTGTGTTCGTCGCTACCCTGAGGACACGTAATGAGCAGTTCTTC CSVVFVATLRTRNEQFF
TRBJ2-7 TRBV9 TRBD2 - TGTGCCAGCAGCCTCAGGGGCGGGGGGACCTACGAGCAGTACTTC CASSLRGGGTYEQYF
TRBJ2-6 TRBV7-3 TRBD2 - TGTGCCAGCAGCCTGACTAGCGGGACTGGGGCCAACGTCCTGACTTTC CASSLTSGTGANVLTF
TRBJ2-5 TRBV28 - - TGTGCCAGCAGTTCGGGACCCGAGGGGGAGCAGTACTTC CASSSGPEGEQYF
TRBJ2-7 TRBV10-3 - - TGTGCCGCACAACCGGGACTCCACTCCTACGAGCAGTACTTC CAAQPGLHSYEQYF
TRBJ2-1 TRBV7-8 TRBD2 once TGTGCCAGCAGCCCATACGCGGGAGGGCCCCGGGGATTAAGTGAGCAGTTCTTC CASSPYAGGPRGLSEQFF
TRBJ2-1 TRBV19 - - TGTGCCAGTAGTTCTCAGCCTCAGGGCTTATACAATGAGCAGTTCTTC CASSSQPQGLYNEQFF
TRBJ2-7 TRBV5-4 TRBD1 - TGTGCCAGCAGCTTGGCCCCGGGCAGGGGGCTCTACGAGCAGTACTTC CASSLAPGRGLYEQYF
TRBJ1-4 TRBV6-5 - - TGTGCCAGCGGGGGGGCAGCTAATGAAAAACTGTTTTTT CASGGAANEKLFF
TRBJ1-2 TRBV28 TRBD1 - TGTGCCAGCAGTAACCCGACAGGGAGGGAGTTGGGGTATGGCTACACCTTC CASSNPTGRELGYGYTF
TRBJ1-2 TRBV5-8 - - TGTGCCAGCAGCCTAAACAGATATGGCTACACCTTC CASSLNRYGYTF
TRBJ2-1 TRBV7-2 TRBD2 - TGTGCCAGCAGCATGAATGGGGCTAGCGGGAGGTTGGATGAGCAGTTCTTC CASSMNGASGRLDEQFF
TRBJ2-2 TRBV28 TRBD1 - TGTGCCAGCAGTTCACCGAACAGGGGGCCCGCCGGGGAGCTGTTTTTT CASSSPNRGPAGELFF
TRBJ1-1 TRBV29-1 - - TGCAGCGTTGCAGGGGCAGCCACTGAAGCTTTCTTT CSVAGAATEAFF
TRBJ2-5 TRBV19 - - TGTGCCAGTAGTCCCCGGCGGACAGGAGGGCTAGAGACCCAGTACTTC CASSPRRTGGLETQYF
TRBJ2-7 TRBV14 TRBD2 - TGTGCCAGCAGCCCCCTTTGGTTAGCGGGACCCCGACGCTACGAGCAGTACTTC CASSPLWLAGPRRYEQYF
TRBJ1-2 TRBV4-1 TRBD1 - TGCGCCAGCAGCCAAGTCTCCTCAGGGGGCTATGGCTACACCTTC CASSQVSSGGYGYTF
TRBJ1-1 TRBV4-1 - - TGCGCCAGCAGCCAAGGCCTTACAGGGAACACTGAAGCTTTCTTT CASSQGLTGNTEAFF
TRBJ1-2 TRBV28 TRBD1 - TGTGCCAGCAGTTTACAGGGGGCTTATGGCTACACCTTC CASSLQGAYGYTF
TRBJ2-4 TRBV18 TRBD1 - TGTGCCAGCTCCCAGGGACAGGGGCAACTTGGGGACATTCAGTACTTC CASSQGQGQLGDIQYF
TRBJ2-1 TRBV4-2 TRBD2 - TGTGCCAGCAGCCAAGATGGGACTAGCGGGAGACCCTACAATGAGCAGTTCTTC CASSQDGTSGRPYNEQFF
TRBJ2-7 TRBV28 TRBD2 few TGTGCCAGCGGGGATCGGACTAGCGGGGGGACGCAGTACTTC CASGDRTSGGTQYF
TRBJ2-1 TRBV5-1 TRBD2 - TGCGCCAGCAGCTTGACTAGCGGGAGGGCCGCAAGCAATGAGCAGTTCTTC CASSLTSGRAASNEQFF
TRBJ1-1 TRBV10-3 TRBD1 - TGTGCCATCAGTGAGAGAACCGGGACAGGGCGAACTGAAGCTTTCTTT CAISERTGTGRTEAFF
TRBJ2-3 TRBV6-5 - - TGTGCCAGCAGCCCCCAATTGGTCACAGATACGCAGTATTTT CASSPQLVTDTQYF
TRBJ2-2 TRBV7-2 - - TGTGCCAGCAGACCTGTAGGGGGGTTCGGCGGGGAGCTGTTTTTT CASRPVGGFGGELFF
TRBJ2-7 TRBV6-6 TRBD1 - TGTGCCACCGGGGGACAGGGCTCCTACGAGCAGTACTTC CATGGQGSYEQYF
TRBJ2-5 TRBV7-2 TRBD2 - TGTGCCAGCAGTGCTCCGACTAGCGGGAGTGAGACCCAGTACTTC CASSAPTSGSETQYF
TRBJ1-1 TRBV15 - - TGTGCCACCAGCAGACAGGGCACGAACACTGAAGCTTTCTTT CATSRQGTNTEAFF
TRBJ1-5 TRBV4-3 - - TGCGCCAGCAGCCAAGAGCATGCGGGGCATCGCAATCAGCCCCAGCATTTT CASSQEHAGHRNQPQHF
TRBJ2-2 TRBV7-2 - - TGTGCCAGCAGCATGGGACCCAGGGGTCACGCCGGGGAGCTGTTTTTT CASSMGPRGHAGELFF
TRBJ2-2 TRBV2 - once TGTGCCAGCAACCCCGGAGGGACCGGGGAGCTGTTTTTT CASNPGGTGELFF
TRBJ1-2 TRBV5-4 - - TGTGCCAGCAGCACAGGGACACCCATTGGCTATGGCTACACCTTC CASSTGTPIGYGYTF
TRBJ2-1 TRBV18 TRBD2 once TGTGCCAGCTCACGACCGGGACTAGCGGCCTCCTACAATGAGCAGTTCTTC CASSRPGLAASYNEQFF
TRBJ2-7 TRBV29-1 - - TGCAGCGTTTCACTAGCTTCTGATTCTACCTACGAGCAGTACTTC CSVSLASDSTYEQYF
TRBJ2-2 TRBV18 TRBD2 - TGTGCCAGCCAAGGAGCGGGGGCGAACACCGGGGAGCTGTTTTTT CASQGAGANTGELFF
TRBJ2-7 TRBV27 TRBD2 - TGTGCCAGCAGTTACCCCCTGGCGGGAGGGAGGCCCTACGAGCAGTACTTC CASSYPLAGGRPYEQYF
TRBJ2-7 TRBV6-5 TRBD2 - TGTGCCAGCAGCGGGACTAGCGGGAGCCCCTACGAGCAGTACTTC CASSGTSGSPYEQYF
TRBJ2-5 TRBV18 TRBD2 few TGTGCCAGCTCACCGGAGGCTAGCGGTAGCACCCAGTACTTC CASSPEASGSTQYF
TRBJ1-4 TRBV6-6 - - TGTGCCAGCAGTTACGAGACGTATGAAAAACTGTTTTTT CASSYETYEKLFF
TRBJ2-3 TRBV7-3 - - TGTGCCAGCAGCTCGGTGACAGCCACAGATACGCAGTATTTT CASSSVTATDTQYF
TRBJ1-1 TRBV28 - - TGTGCCAGCACCTCCCCGGGGGCGAACACTGAAGCTTTCTTT CASTSPGANTEAFF
TRBJ2-1 TRBV18 TRBD2 - TGTGCCAGCTCACCCTCGGTGACTAGCGGGAGCTCACGAAATGAGCAGTTCTTC CASSPSVTSGSSRNEQFF
TRBJ2-5 TRBV18 - - TGTGCCAGCTCACCCCAGGAGGAGACCCAGTACTTC CASSPQEETQYF